The next 29 T cell receptor beta chains were all read from a single sample in a study of OX40 agonist ivuxolimab in advanced cancers. Repertoires were generated with immunoSEQ multiplex PCR, while TCRdb's copy carries only in-frame clones and drops some. The sample lists 35,000 to 50,000 clones; 88% were seen once. Material: CD4+ or CD8+ T cells sorted from blood, obtained in a trial of the OX40 agonist ivuxolimab. These TCRs come from an adult with an advanced solid tumor such as melanoma, head and neck, liver or kidney cancer.

This clone was detected once. This chain connects TRBV11-1 to TRBJ2-7; D is unclear. Germline loops: CDR1 SGHAT, CDR2 FQDESV (reference sequence). V was pared by 3 bases and J by 2 bases, with 14 bases between. The CDR3 runs 15 residues. The CDR3 DNA reads as TGTGCCAGCAGCTTTACGGACCAAGGCGCCTACGAGCAGTACTTC. Translation: CASSFTDQGAYEQYF.

The chain is built from TRBV11-2 and TRBJ2-7; possibly TRBD2 for D (7 bases). The V and J ends lost 1 base and 6 bases respectively, with 16 bases between them. CDR3 length: 15 amino acids. Germline V gives CDR1 SGHAT, CDR2 FQNNGV. The CDR3 sequence: CASSLGRTRGFEQYF. The CDR3 nucleotides read TGTGCCAGCAGCTTAGGAAGGACTAGGGGGTTCGAGCAGTACTTC.

V gene TRBV7-2 combines with J gene TRBJ2-3; D call uncertain. Germline V gene data show CDR1 as SGHTA and CDR2 as FQGNSA. V was clipped by 2 bases and J by 5 bases, with 17 bases between them. This CDR3 region has 16 residues. For the CDR3, the DNA is TGTGCCAGCAGCTTATCAAGCGCCAAAGGAATAGATACGCAGTATTTT. It is translated as CASSLSSAKGIDTQYF.

The rearrangement joins TRBV11-2 to TRBJ1-1, with D possibly being TRBD1 (5 bases). The germline gives CDR1 SGHAT, CDR2 FQNNGV. This CDR3 has 13 amino acids. The V gene lost 8 bases and the J gene lost 1 base, with 11 bases spanning the gap. CDR3 DNA: TGTGCCAGCGGCGTGGGGCGGAACACTGAAGCTTTCTTT. This translates into CASGVGRNTEAFF.

The chain carries TRBV11-2 and TRBJ2-4; a weak D match, TRBD1 (6 bases). The CDR3 covers 14 residues. Germline values: CDR1 SGHAT, CDR2 FQNNGV. Trimming removed 5 bases at V and 4 bases at J, with 12 bases between. The CDR3 DNA is TGTGCCAGCAGCAGCCGGGACAATAAAAACATTCAGTACTTC. It codes for CASSSRDNKNIQYF.

The chain links TRBV7-6 to TRBJ2-2; 7 bases fit TRBD2. CDR1 is SGHVS and CDR2 is FNYEAQ in the germline V gene. The CDR3 has 16 residues. With 4 bases clipped from V and 4 bases from J, the junction kept 9 bases outside the gene matches. The CDR3 loop is CASSSQTSLVTGELFF. CDR3 bases: TGTGCCAGCAGCTCGCAGACTAGCCTGGTCACCGGGGAGCTGTTTTTT.

The DNA for the CDR3 is TGTGCCAGCAGACCGGCGGGGGAGGGAGGGAATACGCAGTATTTT. Residues: CASRPAGEGGNTQYF. The V call is TRBV28, the J call TRBJ2-3; 7 bases fit TRBD2. The CDR3 sequence is 15 residues long. In germline, CDR1 is MDHEN, CDR2 SYDVKM. J gave up 7 bases and V 6 bases, and 13 bases lay outside the gene matches.

The chain carries TRBV19 and TRBJ2-1; maybe TRBD2 (6 bases). The CDR3 sequence is 15 residues long. Trimming took 6 bases from V and 0 from J, leaving 12 bases between them. CDR1 LNHDA and CDR2 SQIVND come from the germline V gene (reference sequence). Written as DNA, the CDR3 is TGTGCCAGTAGCAAGGGACTTAGCTCCTACAATGAGCAGTTCTTC. Protein sequence: CASSKGLSSYNEQFF.

In its sample, this clone was seen once. The chain has TRBV7-9 and TRBJ2-1; maybe TRBD1 (5 bases). Looked up from germline, CDR1 is SEHNR and CDR2 is FQNEAQ (reference sequence). Trimming removed 1 base from V and 7 bases from J, with 11 bases in between. The CDR3 runs 14 residues. CDR3 sequence reads: CASSLGRDENEQFF. Written as DNA, the CDR3 is TGTGCCAGCAGCTTAGGCAGGGATGAGAATGAGCAGTTCTTC. The full variable domain, completed using reference TRBV7-9 and TRBJ2-1, is DTGVSQNPRHKITKRGQNVTFRCDPISEHNRLYWYRQTLGQGPEFLTYFQNEAQLEKSRLLSDRFSAERPKGSFSTLEIQRTEQGDSAMYLCASSLGRDENEQFFGPGTRLTVL.

This chain connects TRBV4-3 to TRBJ2-2; TRBD2 might be the D (6 bases). The germline gives CDR1 LGHNA, CDR2 YSLEER. This CDR3 comprises 17 residues. Trimming pared 4 bases from V and 6 bases from J, leaving 21 bases between. The CDR3 sequence: CASSRSGATGAPGELFF. CDR3 in DNA: TGCGCCAGCAGCCGGTCCGGGGCGACGGGAGCCCCCGGGGAGCTGTTTTTT.

The rearrangement uses TRBV19 and TRBJ2-6, with TRBD2 matching 7 bases. Germline loops: CDR1 LNHDA, CDR2 SQIVND (reference sequence). With 8 bases clipped from V and 0 bases from J, the junction kept 4 bases outside the gene matches. The CDR3 spans 15 residues. The CDR3 nucleotides are TGTGCCAGTCGGACGGGAGGCTCTGGGGCCAACGTCCTGACTTTC. It encodes CASRTGGSGANVLTF.

The CDR3 protein is CASRIGGAENEQFF. DNA for the CDR3: TGTGCCAGCAGAATTGGGGGGGCGGAGAATGAGCAGTTCTTC. The chain recombines TRBV6-6 with TRBJ2-1, with D possibly being TRBD2 (7 bases). Trimming left V 6 bases short and J 7 bases short, with 16 bases between. Germline V gene sequence: CDR1 MNHNY, CDR2 SVGAGI (reference sequence). This CDR3 region has 14 residues.

V usage is TRBV10-1 and J usage is TRBJ1-4, with D possibly matching TRBD1 (5 bases). The CDR3 runs to 14 residues. CDR1 is WNHNN and CDR2 is SYGVQD in the germline V gene (reference sequence). Trimming cost V 8 bases and J 7 bases, with 17 bases left between them. The CDR3 DNA follows: TGCGCCAGCCGAACCACCGGGACGTCTGAAAAACTGTTTTTT. It yields the protein CASRTTGTSEKLFF.

V usage is TRBV6-1 and J usage is TRBJ2-2; the D is unclear. Deletions cut 8 bases from V and 4 bases from J, with 11 bases between. The CDR3 has 13 amino acids. Per germline, CDR1 MNHNS and CDR2 SASEGT. CDR3: CASSVEVTGELFF. CDR3 coding DNA: TGTGCCAGCTCGGTTGAGGTCACCGGGGAGCTGTTTTTT.

This clone was observed a single time. The chain combines TRBV5-1 with TRBJ1-2; D is unclear. CDR3 length equals 13 residues. Germline V CDR1 and CDR2: SGHRS, YFSETQ. V was pared by 0 bases and J by 3 bases, with 6 bases between. The DNA for the CDR3 is TGCGCCAGCAGCTTGGATCATTACTATGGCTACACCTTC. This encodes CASSLDHYYGYTF.

V usage is TRBV30 and J usage is TRBJ2-3; 8 bases align to TRBD1. The CDR3 contains 13 residues. Germline V gene data show CDR1 as GTSNPN and CDR2 as SVGIG (reference sequence). V lost 7 bases and J lost 4; bases outside the gene matches: 7. CDR3 DNA: TGTGCCTTCCACAGGGGGATAGCAGATACGCAGTATTTT. Translation gives CAFHRGIADTQYF.

V and J are TRBV5-6 and TRBJ1-1; 12 nucleotides match TRBD1. The germline V gene has CDR1 SGHDT and CDR2 YYEEEE. J gave up 4 bases and V 4 bases, and 11 bases lay outside the gene matches. The CDR3 consists of 17 residues. The CDR3 DNA is TGTGCCAGCAGCCTACCGGGACAGGGGGCGCTGGGCACTGAAGCTTTCTTT. It yields the protein CASSLPGQGALGTEAFF.

The chain has TRBV29-1 and TRBJ2-1; tentatively, D is TRBD1 or TRBD2 (7 bases each). Germline-derived CDR1 and CDR2 are SQVTM and ANQGSEA. CDR3 length equals 14 residues. Trimming pared 6 bases from V and 6 bases from J, leaving 18 bases between. The CDR3 region is CSVEIQGEGNEQFF. The CDR3 region has the DNA TGCAGCGTGGAAATCCAGGGGGAGGGCAATGAGCAGTTCTTC.

The chain joins TRBV10-2 to TRBJ2-3, with 7 bases lining up with TRBD2. Germline V gene sequence: CDR1 WSHSY, CDR2 SAAADI. J gave up 7 bases and V 8 bases, and 12 bases lay outside the gene matches. The CDR3 runs to 14 residues. CDR3 coding DNA: TGCGCCAGCCTTTTGGGAGGGAACGTGAATACGCAGTATTTT. It codes for CASLLGGNVNTQYF.

V is TRBV5-1 and J is TRBJ2-3; no firm D call. The CDR3 extends over 14 amino acids. V was pared by 4 bases and J by 0 bases, with 9 bases between. Germline assignment: CDR1 SGHRS and CDR2 YFSETQ. CDR3 amino acids: CASSPQTSTDTQYF. CDR3 sequence (DNA): TGCGCCAGCAGCCCACAAACTAGCACAGATACGCAGTATTTT.

The CDR3 DNA sequence: TGTGCCAGCAGCTTAAGGGGACTTCAAACCGGGGAGCTGTTTTTT. Amino acid sequence: CASSLRGLQTGELFF. The rearrangement joins TRBV7-3 to TRBJ2-2; a possible D gene is TRBD2 (6 bases). The CDR3 totals 15 residues. Per the germline V gene, CDR1 is SGHTA and CDR2 is FQGTGA. Trimming took off 1 base at V and 5 bases at J, with 11 bases between the two ends.

The chain joins TRBV11-2 to TRBJ1-1; D might be TRBD1 (5 bases). The CDR3 totals 15 residues. Germline V gives CDR1 SGHAT, CDR2 FQNNGV. V was pared by 2 bases and J by 8 bases, with 18 bases between. CDR3 amino acids: CASSLIPGFGAEAFF. CDR3 sequence (DNA): TGTGCCAGCAGCTTAATCCCGGGATTTGGGGCCGAAGCTTTCTTT.

The chain uses TRBV6-1 and TRBJ2-2; 7 nucleotides match TRBD2. This CDR3 has 14 residues. V dropped 7 bases and J dropped 2; count of bases not matched to a gene: 4. Germline CDR1 and CDR2: MNHNS and SASEGT. CDR3 DNA: TGTGCCAGCAAACGGGGGGACAACACCGGGGAGCTGTTTTTT. Translation: CASKRGDNTGELFF.

The chain couples TRBV7-8 to TRBJ2-3, with D perhaps given as TRBD1 or TRBD2 (6 bases each). The V and J ends lost 6 bases and 5 bases respectively, with 21 bases between them. Germline-derived CDR1 and CDR2 are SGHVS and FQNEAQ. There are 16 residues in the CDR3. The CDR3 is CASRIKGEVLGDTQYF. The DNA for the CDR3 is TGTGCCAGCAGAATTAAGGGGGAGGTCCTCGGAGATACGCAGTATTTT.

The gene calls are TRBV14 and TRBJ1-1, with D maybe TRBD1 (5 bases). The CDR3 totals 14 residues. Germline CDR1 reads SGHDN; CDR2 reads FVKESK. V dropped 2 bases and J dropped 1 base, with 8 bases sitting between them. DNA of the CDR3: TGTGCCAGCAGCCAAATGGGGCCGAACACTGAAGCTTTCTTT. This codes for CASSQMGPNTEAFF. The entire variable domain, with the rest obtained from reference TRBV14 and TRBJ1-1, is as follows: EAGVTQFPSHSVIEKGQTVTLRCDPISGHDNLYWYRRVMGKEIKFLLHFVKESKQDESGMPNNRFLAERTGGTYSTLKVQPAELEDSGVYFCASSQMGPNTEAFFGQGTRLTVV.

The J gene is TRBJ1-2, the V gene TRBV6-1; D uncertain. V lost 0 bases and J lost 2, with 7 bases in between. The CDR3 is made up of 14 amino acids. The germline V gene has CDR1 MNHNS and CDR2 SASEGT. CDR3 residues: CASSEAGKNYGYTF. The DNA for the CDR3 is TGTGCCAGCAGTGAAGCCGGGAAAAACTATGGCTACACCTTC.

J is TRBJ2-1 and V is TRBV4-2, with TRBD2 matching over 13 bases. This CDR3 is built from 17 residues. The junction had 8 bases not matched to a gene; V was cut back by 1 base and J by 8 bases. The germline V gene encodes CDR1 LGHNA and CDR2 YNFKEQ. CDR3 nucleotide sequence: TGTGCCAGCAGCCAAGGCCCCTCGGGACTAGCGGGGTATGAGCAGTTCTTC. It translates to CASSQGPSGLAGYEQFF.

The chain recombines TRBV28 with TRBJ2-1; D is unclear. V was shortened by 8 bases and J by 8 bases, with 7 bases between the two germline ends. Germline values: CDR1 MDHEN, CDR2 SYDVKM. The CDR3 has 10 amino acids. CDR3 protein: CASQDYEQFF. The CDR3, as DNA: TGTGCCAGCCAAGACTATGAGCAGTTCTTC.

This rearrangement joins TRBV28 to TRBJ1-2; D may be TRBD1 (6 bases). Trimming took off 3 bases at V and 8 bases at J, with 13 bases between the two ends. The CDR3 runs 13 residues. Germline CDR1 is MDHEN and CDR2 is SYDVKM. CDR3 sequence (DNA): TGTGCCAGCAGTTTGGGGGCCGTGGGGGGCTACACCTTC. This encodes CASSLGAVGGYTF.